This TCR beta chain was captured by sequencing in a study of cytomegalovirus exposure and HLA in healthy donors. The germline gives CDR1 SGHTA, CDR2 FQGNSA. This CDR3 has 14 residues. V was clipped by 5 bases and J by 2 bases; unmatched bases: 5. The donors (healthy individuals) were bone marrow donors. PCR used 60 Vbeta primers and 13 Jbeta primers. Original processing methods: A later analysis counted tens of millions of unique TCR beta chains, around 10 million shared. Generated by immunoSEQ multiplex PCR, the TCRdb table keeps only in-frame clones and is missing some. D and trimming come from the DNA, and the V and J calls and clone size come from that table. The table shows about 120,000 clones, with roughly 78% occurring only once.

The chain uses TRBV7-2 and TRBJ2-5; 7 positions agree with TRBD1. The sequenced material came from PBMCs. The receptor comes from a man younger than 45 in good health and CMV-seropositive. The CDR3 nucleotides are TGTGCCAGCAGCCCCGACAGGGTACAAGAGACCCAGTACTTC. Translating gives CASSPDRVQETQYF. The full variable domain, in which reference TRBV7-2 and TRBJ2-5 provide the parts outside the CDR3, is GAGVSQSPSNKVTEKGKDVELRCDPISGHTALYWYRQSLGQGLEFLIYFQGNSAPDKSGLPSDRFSAERTGGSVSTLTIQRTQQEDSAVYLCASSPDRVQETQYFGPGTRLLVL.